The rows below give T cell receptor beta chains drawn from one sample of a study of shared clonotypes between healthy human individuals. Sequencing was performed with immunoSEQ multiplex PCR; in TCRdb, only in-frame clones are kept and a portion is missing. The sample includes approximately 2,000,000 clones, 85% to 95% seen only once; the top ten take approximately 0.41%. Sequencing used naive CD4+ T cells from PBMCs. These receptors were collected from a young man in good health. Some clones in this sample may be carry-over from other donors' samples. Both conserved end residues are part of each CDR3. Fields, in order: clone size, V gene, D gene, J gene, CDR3 protein, CDR3 DNA. The D gene is left open where the match is weak. The listing skips clone size in some rows; elsewhere it reads once, few, many or a size class.

-,TRBV18,TRBD1,TRBJ1-1,CASFQRDRATEAFF,TGTGCCAGCTTCCAGCGGGACAGGGCCACTGAAGCTTTCTTT
-,TRBV12-5,-,TRBJ2-2,CASGLSTVNTGELFF,TGTGCTAGTGGTTTGAGCACGGTGAACACCGGGGAGCTGTTTTTT
-,TRBV19,-,TRBJ2-2,CASSIRQGYTGELFF,TGTGCCAGTAGTATTAGGCAGGGTTATACCGGGGAGCTGTTTTTT
-,TRBV7-9,-,TRBJ1-4,CASSPRFGPSNEKLFF,TGTGCCAGCAGCCCCCGTTTCGGGCCGTCTAATGAAAAACTGTTTTTT
few,TRBV28,-,TRBJ1-2,CASRGWTEPTYGYTF,TGTGCCAGCAGAGGATGGACAGAGCCAACCTATGGCTACACCTTC
-,TRBV4-3,-,TRBJ2-3,CASSQDFDAARSTDTQYF,TGCGCCAGCAGCCAAGATTTCGACGCAGCAAGGAGCACAGATACGCAGTATTTT
-,TRBV5-6,-,TRBJ2-1,CASNSVQLSYNEQFF,TGTGCCAGCAACAGCGTACAGCTCTCCTACAATGAGCAGTTCTTC
-,TRBV11-2,-,TRBJ2-3,CASSLTRLGMAQYF,TGTGCCAGCAGCTTAACGAGACTAGGGATGGCGCAGTATTTT
-,TRBV2,-,TRBJ2-7,CASSEAVWDQPHEQYF,TGTGCCAGCAGTGAAGCAGTGTGGGACCAGCCCCACGAGCAGTACTTC
-,TRBV7-9,TRBD2,TRBJ2-7,CASTLAGRGPYEQYF,TGTGCCAGCACCCTAGCGGGACGGGGGCCCTACGAGCAGTACTTC
-,TRBV7-9,-,TRBJ2-1,CASSLEGGRAREQFF,TGTGCCAGCAGCTTAGAAGGTGGCAGGGCAAGAGAGCAGTTCTTC
-,TRBV30,TRBD1,TRBJ2-7,CAWRTGGKNEQYF,TGTGCCTGGAGGACAGGGGGCAAGAACGAGCAGTACTTC
-,TRBV11-2,TRBD2,TRBJ2-1,CASSLLAGVGNEQFF,TGTGCCAGCAGCTTATTAGCGGGAGTAGGCAATGAGCAGTTCTTC
-,TRBV19,-,TRBJ1-5,CASSISSAEPQHF,TGTGCCAGTAGTATATCCAGCGCGGAGCCCCAGCATTTT
-,TRBV4-3,-,TRBJ2-2,CASSRGRGSGELFF,TGCGCCAGCAGCCGGGGCAGGGGTAGCGGGGAGCTGTTTTTT
-,TRBV28,TRBD2,TRBJ2-1,CASSFAGGLAGYNEQFF,TGTGCCAGCAGTTTTGCTGGGGGGCTAGCGGGGTACAATGAGCAGTTCTTC
-,TRBV7-9,TRBD2,TRBJ2-1,CASSPRSGRPSYNEQFF,TGTGCCAGCAGCCCCCGTAGCGGGAGGCCATCCTACAATGAGCAGTTCTTC
-,TRBV27,-,TRBJ2-1,CASSRSGGGKGQFF,TGTGCCAGCAGTAGGAGCGGTGGCGGGAAGGGGCAGTTCTTC
-,TRBV28,-,TRBJ2-7,CASSSPRGGASYEQYF,TGTGCCAGCAGTTCCCCCAGGGGCGGGGCTTCCTACGAGCAGTACTTC
-,TRBV18,-,TRBJ1-5,CASSPGTAFSNQPQHF,TGTGCCAGCTCACCTGGGACGGCCTTTAGCAATCAGCCCCAGCATTTT
-,TRBV28,TRBD2,TRBJ2-5,CASSSLAGWGPETQYF,TGTGCCAGCAGCTCTCTAGCGGGTTGGGGGCCGGAGACCCAGTACTTC
few,TRBV2,TRBD1,TRBJ1-1,CASSGTGGDTEAFF,TGTGCCAGCAGTGGTACAGGGGGTGACACTGAAGCTTTCTTT
-,TRBV4-1,TRBD1,TRBJ1-4,CASSQVQGTGEEKLFF,TGCGCCAGCAGCCAAGTACAGGGGACAGGAGAAGAAAAACTGTTTTTT
-,TRBV18,-,TRBJ2-1,CASSRREPPPHNEQFF,TGTGCCAGCTCACGCCGGGAGCCGCCGCCTCACAATGAGCAGTTCTTC
-,TRBV15,TRBD1,TRBJ2-1,CATSRDPGTASYNEQFF,TGTGCCACCAGCAGAGACCCCGGGACAGCCTCCTACAATGAGCAGTTCTTC
-,TRBV10-3,-,TRBJ1-2,CAIRFDSTAYGYTF,TGTGCCATCAGATTCGACTCAACCGCGTATGGCTACACCTTC
-,TRBV9,-,TRBJ2-7,CASSVQASTYEQYF,TGTGCCAGCAGCGTACAGGCCTCCACCTACGAGCAGTACTTC
-,TRBV11-2,TRBD1,TRBJ2-7,CASSLGQYEQYF,TGTGCCAGCAGCCTGGGACAGTACGAGCAGTACTTC
few,TRBV6-1,-,TRBJ1-5,CASSGPSNQPQHF,TGTGCCAGCAGTGGACCTAGCAATCAGCCCCAGCATTTT
-,TRBV27,-,TRBJ2-2,CASSTTYTGELFF,TGTGCCAGCAGTACCACTTACACCGGGGAGCTGTTTTTT
-,TRBV7-2,TRBD1,TRBJ2-2,CASSADRVTGELFF,TGTGCCAGCAGCGCCGACAGGGTCACCGGGGAGCTGTTTTTT
once,TRBV19,TRBD1,TRBJ2-7,CASMGDSKDEQYF,TGTGCCAGTATGGGGGACAGTAAAGACGAGCAGTACTTC
-,TRBV28,TRBD1,TRBJ2-1,CASSPTGTGGYNEQFF,TGTGCCAGCAGCCCGACCGGGACAGGGGGATACAATGAGCAGTTCTTC
few,TRBV5-1,-,TRBJ2-4,CASSLEAENIQYF,TGCGCCAGCAGCTTGGAGGCAGAAAACATTCAGTACTTC
-,TRBV6-5,TRBD1,TRBJ1-2,CASRGTGVIRYGYTF,TGTGCCTCCCGGGGGACAGGGGTAATTCGCTATGGCTACACCTTC
-,TRBV5-5,-,TRBJ1-1,CASSLARGGTEAFF,TGTGCCAGCAGCTTGGCCAGGGGAGGCACTGAAGCTTTCTTT
-,TRBV6-5,TRBD1,TRBJ2-7,CASSYSRQGYEQYF,TGTGCCAGCAGTTACTCCCGACAGGGCTACGAGCAGTACTTC
-,TRBV19,TRBD2,TRBJ2-1,CASSTPGLVNEQFF,TGTGCCAGTAGTACCCCGGGACTAGTAAATGAGCAGTTCTTC
-,TRBV13,-,TRBJ2-1,CASSRGQFRRVDNEQFF,TGTGCCAGCAGCCGCGGCCAGTTTAGAAGGGTAGATAATGAGCAGTTCTTC
-,TRBV5-1,-,TRBJ2-1,CASSLGGSGLDEQFF,TGCGCCAGCAGCTTGGGTGGGAGTGGTTTAGATGAGCAGTTCTTC
-,TRBV5-1,-,TRBJ2-3,CASSLLGTDTQYF,TGCGCCAGCAGCTTGCTAGGCACAGATACGCAGTATTTT
-,TRBV18,-,TRBJ2-7,CASSPLGSYEQYF,TGTGCCAGCTCACCATTAGGCAGCTACGAGCAGTACTTC
-,TRBV7-2,-,TRBJ2-5,CASSLVESVGTQYF,TGTGCCAGCAGCTTAGTGGAGTCAGTCGGGACCCAGTACTTC
-,TRBV6-1,TRBD2,TRBJ2-3,CASSEVASGRGTDTQYF,TGTGCCAGCAGTGAAGTGGCTAGCGGGAGAGGGACAGATACGCAGTATTTT
-,TRBV9,-,TRBJ2-5,CASSVDQETQYF,TGTGCCAGCAGCGTCGACCAAGAGACCCAGTACTTC
once,TRBV19,TRBD2,TRBJ2-7,CATAGGDRTYEQYF,TGTGCCACGGCTGGGGGGGACCGGACCTACGAGCAGTACTTC
-,TRBV7-9,TRBD1,TRBJ2-2,CASNRQGRRAGELFF,TGTGCCAGCAACCGACAGGGTCGTAGGGCCGGGGAGCTGTTTTTT
-,TRBV14,TRBD1,TRBJ1-1,CASSRRDRGRAGTEAFF,TGTGCCAGCAGCCGTCGGGACAGGGGGCGAGCAGGAACTGAAGCTTTCTTT
-,TRBV6-1,TRBD1,TRBJ2-1,CASSSGTGVPQEQFF,TGTGCCAGCAGTTCCGGGACAGGCGTCCCGCAGGAGCAGTTCTTC
-,TRBV19,-,TRBJ1-2,CASSIEAFYYGYTF,TGTGCCAGTAGTATAGAAGCATTTTACTATGGCTACACCTTC
-,TRBV19,-,TRBJ2-7,CASSMRRGRLSYEQYF,TGTGCCAGTAGTATGCGCAGGGGACGACTTAGCTACGAGCAGTACTTC
-,TRBV5-1,-,TRBJ2-3,CASSPGQSADTQYF,TGCGCCAGCAGCCCAGGACAGTCGGCAGATACGCAGTATTTT
once,TRBV7-2,TRBD1,TRBJ1-2,CASSLAGGSEGYTF,TGTGCCAGCAGCTTAGCAGGGGGCTCGGAGGGCTACACCTTC